The 3 T cell receptor beta chains in this list originate from one sample, sequenced in a study of human T cells and chemical hapten exposure (TCRdb year 2021). The time point tag for this specimen amounts to: patch test 1, 2 weeks after DPC sensitization. Per the publication, the treatment or condition label means: therapeutic diphenylcyclopropenone sensitization with weekly scalp DPC. The library was obtained by RACE. The sequencer was a NextSeq 500. The raw public data were reprocessed by TCRdb itself: fastp quality trimming at Q25, MiXCR clonotype calling, in-frame beta chains only. Rows with one shared CDR3 protein collapse into an entry with the most common genes and DNA. This sample lists tens of thousands of distinct CDR3 sequences; around 11% were detected once. The top ten hold approximately 3.7% of the sample. Sequenced material: whole blood, taken in connection with sensitization to the hapten diphenylcyclopropenone (DPC). The receptors originated from a woman aged 55-69 years with alopecia areata. Some clones in this sample may be carry-over from other donors' samples.

The chain links TRBV7-9 to TRBJ2-1, with 10 bases identical to TRBD1. V shed 5 bases, J shed 3 bases, and the junction held 4 bases outside the gene matches. Germline V gives CDR1 SEHNR, CDR2 FQNEAQ (reference sequence). The CDR3 is 15 residues long. CDR3 residues: CASSPGQGIYNEQFF. The DNA of the CDR3 is TGTGCCAGCAGCCCGGGACAGGGGATCTACAATGAGCAGTTCTTC.

The table lists this clonotype with many counts. V is TRBV2 and J is TRBJ1-2; D possibly corresponds to TRBD1 (5 bases). V lost 6 bases and J 2 bases, leaving 22 bases between the germline ends. Germline loops: CDR1 SNHLY, CDR2 FYNNEI. The CDR3 spans 17 residues. In DNA, the CDR3 is TGTGCCAGCAGAACCGGGACGCCGATCCCGGTAAACTATGGCTACACCTTC. Protein sequence: CASRTGTPIPVNYGYTF.

The chain combines TRBV28 with TRBJ1-5; D is ambiguous. The CDR3 loop spans 13 amino acids. V was cut by 5 bases and J by 1 base, with 6 bases left in between. Germline V gene data show CDR1 as MDHEN and CDR2 as SYDVKM. The CDR3 sequence is CASSPLSNQPQHF. CDR3 nucleotides: TGTGCCAGCAGTCCCTTGAGCAATCAGCCCCAGCATTTT. Using reference TRBV28 and TRBJ1-5 for the parts outside the CDR3, the full variable domain is DVKVTQSSRYLVKRTGEKVFLECVQDMDHENMFWYRQDPGLGLRLIYFSYDVKMKEKGDIPEGYSVSREKKERFSLILESASTNQTSMYLCASSPLSNQPQHFGDGTRLSIL.